This T cell receptor beta chain was identified in a study of cytomegalovirus exposure and HLA in healthy donors (dated by TCRdb to the late 2010s). Turning to the overall study: According to an earlier analysis of 587 of the donors, about 170 million T cells yielded roughly 110 million unique TCR beta sequences and more than 250 Gb of sequence data. An early release covering roughly 640 HLA-typed donors comprised about 300 gigabases of sequencing data and about 90 million unique TCR sequences. Of the 300 to 500 genotyped donors, over 80% were placed in the genetic ancestry cluster associated with self-reported Caucasian donors. The study was designed to test whether signatures of past pathogen exposure could be identified by cataloging public T cell receptors. Using immunosequencing, the study profiled T cell repertoires from some 670 subjects and related those repertoires to cytomegalovirus serostatus. A separate validation cohort of about 110 different subjects was used in addition to the roughly 620-subject first cohort. To predict cytomegalovirus infection status, the study brought together high-throughput TCR immunosequencing, statistical association of individual TCRs with disease status, and machine learning. In a later analysis, previously published TCR beta repertoires from 600 to 850 donors were re-analyzed and high-resolution HLA genotyping was added so that TCR occurrence patterns could be studied. In the later analysis, no new phenotypic data were used to find candidate immune exposures; instead, reliance was placed on TCR beta sequences and their occurrence across donors. An earlier analysis of some 500 of the donors applied high-throughput TCR beta sequencing to assess whether each TCR beta V gene segment acted as functional or pseudogenic. Donor age, sex, ethnicity and CMV serostatus were compiled alongside the repertoire data. Genome-wide SNP genotypes for about 65% of the roughly 670 donors were used in a later genetic analysis, which treated that subset as a discovery cohort. All discovery cohort repertoires had been generated on a single sequencing platform. Class I and class II HLA loci were covered by the typing at four-digit resolution. Typing coverage differed by locus: A, B, C, DRB1 and DQB1 were typed in roughly 620-630 donors, DQA1 in roughly 500, DPA1 in some 570, and DPB1 in 400 to 480. Several DR-DQ haplotypes were treated as single units for association and clustering because of strong linkage in the cohort. On average, 235,054 unique TCR beta nucleotide sequences were sequenced per donor among about 400 genotyped donors of the cohort, with 15% to 20% of those sequences being non-productive.

Library preparation used the immunoSEQ multiplex PCR assay. A mixture of 60 forward primers for TCR Vbeta segments and 13 reverse primers for TCR Jbeta segments was used in the multiplex PCR. A multiplex PCR assay on genomic DNA amplified the CDR3 region of rearranged TCR beta genes. The amplified TCR beta libraries were sequenced on the Illumina HiSeq System as 87-base-pair reads. The paper's processing steps were these. Across the 600 to 700 repertoires, a later analysis counted 60 million to 90 million unique TCR beta chains, around 11 million of which were shared by at least two donors. To remove PCR and sequencing errors, raw reads were error-corrected and collapsed into unique sequences using a nearest-neighbor algorithm that merged closely related sequences. CDR3 sequences were aligned to IMGT reference sequences to assign V, D and J gene segments. For a sequence to be retained, a match of at least six nucleotides to both a V gene segment and a J gene segment was required. Rearrangements were classified as productive when the CDR3 lacked stop codons and remained in frame with V and J, and all other rearrangements were classified as non-productive. Following IMGT convention, CDR3 was defined as the stretch from the second conserved V-encoded cysteine to the conserved J-encoded phenylalanine. The earlier analysis of about 530 of the donors excluded any sequence lacking an unambiguous match to a single V gene segment. An earlier analysis of roughly 590 of the donors called V segments functional above 56.7% productive rearrangements and segregating when the between-donor standard deviation exceeded 5%. A statistical classification framework was developed to diagnose cytomegalovirus status using the catalog of TCR beta chain sequences. In a later analysis, V and J genes were assigned by comparing TCR nucleotide sequences against IMGT/GENE-DB human TR gene sequences. A later analysis assigned CDR3 sequences and most-parsimonious VDJ recombination scenarios with the TCRdist pipeline. A later analysis defined each TCR beta chain by its CDR3 amino acid sequence plus V-gene family, and excluded reads lacking a unique V-gene family. As a way to deal with suspected cross-contamination and a sequencing artifact, a later analysis dropped 450 to 700 nucleotide sequences that were highly shared and had low generation probability. In a later analysis, a clonal expansion index was calculated for each public chain from normalized within-repertoire ranks of inferred template counts. In a later analysis, generation probabilities were computed using a VDJ recombination model fitted to out-of-frame rearrangements, and the results were checked against IGoR. In a later analysis, TCR-TCR, TCR-HLA and TCR-CMV co-occurrence was scored with hypergeometric tests, and a repertoire-size bias correction was applied to TCR pairs. To estimate false discovery rates, a later analysis permuted the HLA or CMV assignments 20 times. In a later analysis, co-occurring TCRs were grouped with DBSCAN, and TCRdist sequence similarity was added when clustering was performed within HLA-allele-positive subsets. Co-occurrence clustering excluded repertoires with fewer than 30,000 or more than 120,000 public chains, plus five with anomalous nucleotide sharing. TCRdb carries this immuneACCESS record with in-frame sequences only. Its versions omit some clonotypes, under half of them owing to an unresolved V gene in the studies checked, with the rest unexplained. V, J and clone size were drawn from that table, and D and trimming were deduced from the DNA. Present in this sample are 120,000 to 150,000 clones, about 80% of which were seen just once. The biggest ten clones account for 5.1% of the sample.

Including the terminal cysteine and phenylalanine, the CDR3 comprises 14 residues. The sequence is cut down to CDR3 DNA, 42 bases in frame from base 1. V is reduced by 2 bases and J by 4 bases, leaving a spacing of 10 bases between them. CDR1 and CDR2 (LNHDA, SQIVND) derive from the germline V gene (reference sequence). In total, 630 or so healthy bone marrow donors made up the cohort. At the time of sampling, all cohort members were nominally healthy, though unrecorded immune exposures were likely present. The donor was CMV seronegative and was included in the group of a few hundred seronegative cohort members. Every donor gave a peripheral blood sample, and the peripheral blood mononuclear cells from that sample were used for TCR beta sequencing. The Qiagen DNeasy Blood Extraction Kit was used to extract genomic DNA from the blood cell samples. Worth noting for this clone: What this receptor recognizes is not known. Qualities for individual bases were not recorded, and no much larger clone is one base off.

The paper as a whole reports these results and caveats: In the study, approximately 150 TCR beta chains were listed as associated with cytomegalovirus. Linkage disequilibrium might explain the correlated functional status among segregating V segments, but an unknown experimental factor could not be excluded. When HLA alleles, especially DR and DQ, strongly co-occurred, TCR associations were difficult to assign to individual alleles. A few of the identified cytomegalovirus-associated TCR beta chains were confirmed in vitro to be specific for cytomegalovirus antigens. Compared with the roughly 700-donor mean, donors in an Asian-associated ancestry cluster had fewer N-insertions in productive TCRs, according to a later genetic analysis. In a later analysis, several top co-occurrence clusters were reported to appear linked to parvovirus B19, influenza, CMV and Epstein-Barr virus. A cluster of highly shared sequence variants was judged likely to represent a technical artifact of the sequencing pipeline. In this cohort, only TCR beta chains were sequenced, and detectable features were limited by the absence of alpha or paired-chain data. Roughly uniform sequencing depth across donors was assumed in presence/absence analyses, although this assumption may not hold. The only immune exposure information available for the cohort was CMV serostatus. The classifier was reported to diagnose cytomegalovirus status with high specificity and sensitivity in both the original and validation cohorts. In a later genetic analysis, a missense DCLRE1C variant was associated with V-gene and J-gene trimming of TCR beta chains, and the association was replicated in an independent cohort. According to a later analysis, most CMV-associated TCR beta chains appeared to be HLA-restricted, and the HLA associations seemed to be driven largely by CMV exposure. Because counts were too low, about 18 rarely observed V segments, including chromosome 9 orphons, were excluded from the earlier analysis of some 590 of the donors. Because some donors lacked HLA typing at each locus, the association tests relied only on the typed subset. In a later analysis, HLA-associated TCR beta chains showed more clonal expansion and lower generation probabilities than non-associated chains that were equally common. The authors suggested that the approach could potentially be generalized to other disease states and immunological phenotypes. Broadly in line with IMGT annotations, most TCR beta V segments showed up in productive rearrangements about 87% or about 30% of the time in an earlier analysis of approximately 640 of the donors. A further reported finding was that TCR beta sequences accurately predicted the HLA-A and HLA-B alleles for most subjects in the first cohort. In a later analysis, the rate of TCR association differed among HLA loci, with DRB1 alleles having the most associated TCRs and HLA-C alleles having the fewest. While some public TCRs were present in many individuals, most TCR sequences turned up only very rarely across donors. A later analysis associated about 17,000 TCR beta sequences with specific HLA alleles at a false discovery rate of 0.05. The 87-base-pair reads could not distinguish some IMGT-functional V segments, including TRBV6-2 and TRBV6-3, so those segments were excluded.

The chain is encoded by TRBV19 joined to TRBJ2-3, and the D gene may be TRBD1, 6 bases matching. The material sequenced was PBMCs. The sequence was obtained from a male donor in good health and CMV-seronegative. This receptor carries the CDR3 CASSIRQAPDTQYF. The nucleotide sequence reads TGTGCCAGTAGTATAAGACAGGCCCCAGATACGCAGTATTTT.